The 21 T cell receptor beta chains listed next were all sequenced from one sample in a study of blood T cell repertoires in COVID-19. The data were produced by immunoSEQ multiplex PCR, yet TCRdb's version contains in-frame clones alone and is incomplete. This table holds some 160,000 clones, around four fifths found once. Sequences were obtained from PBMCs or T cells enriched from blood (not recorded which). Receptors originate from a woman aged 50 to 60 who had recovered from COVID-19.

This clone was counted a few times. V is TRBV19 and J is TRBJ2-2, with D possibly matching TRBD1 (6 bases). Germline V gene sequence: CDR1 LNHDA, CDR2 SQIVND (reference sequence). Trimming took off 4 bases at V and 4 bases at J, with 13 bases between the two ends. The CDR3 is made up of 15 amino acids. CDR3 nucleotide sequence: TGTGCCAGTAGTACCCTAGACAGGATCACCGGGGAGCTGTTTTTT. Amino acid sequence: CASSTLDRITGELFF.

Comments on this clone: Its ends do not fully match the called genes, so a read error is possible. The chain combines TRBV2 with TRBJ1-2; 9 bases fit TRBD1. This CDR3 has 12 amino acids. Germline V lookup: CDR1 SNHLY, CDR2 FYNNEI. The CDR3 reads CASSAMGQGAPF. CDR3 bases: TGTGCCAGCAGCGCTATGGGACAGGGAGCGCCCTTC.

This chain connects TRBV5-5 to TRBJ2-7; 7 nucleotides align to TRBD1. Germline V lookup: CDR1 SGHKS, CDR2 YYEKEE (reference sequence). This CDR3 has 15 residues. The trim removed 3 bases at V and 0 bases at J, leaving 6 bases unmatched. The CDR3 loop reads CASSYRDSSSYEQYF. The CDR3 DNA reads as TGTGCCAGCAGCTACCGGGACAGCAGCTCCTACGAGCAGTACTTC.

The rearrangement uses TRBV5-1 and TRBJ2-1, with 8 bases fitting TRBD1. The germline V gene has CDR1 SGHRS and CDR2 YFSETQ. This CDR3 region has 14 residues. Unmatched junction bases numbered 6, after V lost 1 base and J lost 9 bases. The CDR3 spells CASSLYRGKSEQFF. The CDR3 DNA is TGCGCCAGCAGCTTGTACAGGGGGAAGAGTGAGCAGTTCTTC.

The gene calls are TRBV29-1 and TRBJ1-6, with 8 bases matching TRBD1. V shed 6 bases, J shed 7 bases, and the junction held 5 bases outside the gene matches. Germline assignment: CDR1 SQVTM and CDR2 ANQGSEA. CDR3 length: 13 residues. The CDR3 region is CSVQQGGNSPLHF. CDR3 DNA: TGCAGCGTCCAACAGGGGGGAAATTCACCCCTCCACTTT.

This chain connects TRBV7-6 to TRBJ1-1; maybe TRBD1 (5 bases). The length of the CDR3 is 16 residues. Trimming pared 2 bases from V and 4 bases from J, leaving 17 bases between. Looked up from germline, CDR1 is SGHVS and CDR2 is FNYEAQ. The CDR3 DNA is TGTGCCAGCAGCTTAATAGCAGGGCAGGGCGGCACTGAAGCTTTCTTT. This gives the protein CASSLIAGQGGTEAFF.

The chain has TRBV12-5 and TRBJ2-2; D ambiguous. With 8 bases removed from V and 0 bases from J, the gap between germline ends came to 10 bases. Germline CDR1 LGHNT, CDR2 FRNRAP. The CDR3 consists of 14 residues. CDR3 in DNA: TGTGCTAGTTTGACGGGTTCGAACACCGGGGAGCTGTTTTTT. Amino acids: CASLTGSNTGELFF. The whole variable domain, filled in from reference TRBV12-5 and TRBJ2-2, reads DARVTQTPRHKVTEMGQEVTMRCQPILGHNTVFWYRQTMMQGLELLAYFRNRAPLDDSGMPKDRFSAEMPDATLATLKIQPSEPRDSAVYFCASLTGSNTGELFFGEGSRLTVL.

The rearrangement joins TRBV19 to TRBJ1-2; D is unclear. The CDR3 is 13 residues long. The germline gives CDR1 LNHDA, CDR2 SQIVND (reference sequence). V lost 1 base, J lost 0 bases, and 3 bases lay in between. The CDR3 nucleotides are TGTGCCAGTAGTATAGGAGCTAACTATGGCTACACCTTC. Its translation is CASSIGANYGYTF.

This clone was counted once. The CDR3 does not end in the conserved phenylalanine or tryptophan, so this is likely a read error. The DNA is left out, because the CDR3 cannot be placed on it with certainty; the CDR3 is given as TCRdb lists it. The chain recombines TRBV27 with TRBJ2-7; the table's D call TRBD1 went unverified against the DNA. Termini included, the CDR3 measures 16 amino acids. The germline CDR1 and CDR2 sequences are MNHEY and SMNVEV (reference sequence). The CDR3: CASSQNRAEPSRQGNI.

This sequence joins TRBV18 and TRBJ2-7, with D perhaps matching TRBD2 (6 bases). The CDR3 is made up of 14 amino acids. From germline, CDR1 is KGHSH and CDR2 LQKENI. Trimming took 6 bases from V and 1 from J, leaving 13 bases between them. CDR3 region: CASSLGRGSYEQYF. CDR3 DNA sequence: TGTGCCAGCTCTCTAGGACGGGGGTCCTACGAGCAGTACTTC.

This CDR3 is CASSTGGSGRFYEQYF. In DNA form, the CDR3 reads TGTGCCAGCAGCACGGGGGGGTCTGGCCGTTTCTACGAGCAGTACTTC. V and J are TRBV5-5 and TRBJ2-7; 8 bases agree with TRBD2. The V and J ends lost 4 bases and 3 bases, in that order; junction bases with no gene match: 12. This CDR3 is built from 16 residues. Germline V CDR1 and CDR2: SGHKS, YYEKEE (reference sequence).

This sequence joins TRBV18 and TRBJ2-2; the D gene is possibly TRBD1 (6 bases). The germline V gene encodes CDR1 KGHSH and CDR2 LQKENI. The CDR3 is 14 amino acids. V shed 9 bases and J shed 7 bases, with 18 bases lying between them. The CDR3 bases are TGTGCCAGTACCCAGGGGCTTCCCGGCGGGGAGCTGTTTTTT. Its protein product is CASTQGLPGGELFF. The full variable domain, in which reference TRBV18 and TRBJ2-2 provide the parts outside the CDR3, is NAGVMQNPRHLVRRRGQEARLRCSPMKGHSHVYWYRQLPEEGLKFMVYLQKENIIDESGMPKERFSAEFPKEGPSILRIQQVVRGDSAAYFCASTQGLPGGELFFGEGSRLTVL.

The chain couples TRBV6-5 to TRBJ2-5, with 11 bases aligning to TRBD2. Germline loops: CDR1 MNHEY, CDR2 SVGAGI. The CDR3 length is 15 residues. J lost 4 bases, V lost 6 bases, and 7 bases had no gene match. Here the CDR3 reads CASRDLTSGGETQYF. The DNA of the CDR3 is TGTGCCAGCAGGGACCTTACTAGCGGGGGAGAGACCCAGTACTTC.

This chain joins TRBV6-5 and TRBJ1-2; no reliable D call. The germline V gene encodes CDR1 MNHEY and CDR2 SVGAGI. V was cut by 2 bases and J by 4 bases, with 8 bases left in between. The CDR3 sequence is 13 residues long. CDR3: CASSYRVSYGYTF. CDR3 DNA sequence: TGTGCCAGCAGTTACCGGGTCAGCTATGGCTACACCTTC.

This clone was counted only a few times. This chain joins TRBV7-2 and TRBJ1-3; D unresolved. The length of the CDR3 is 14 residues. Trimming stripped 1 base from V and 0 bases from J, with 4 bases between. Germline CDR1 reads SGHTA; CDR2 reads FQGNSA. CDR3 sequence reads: CASSLDSSGNTIYF. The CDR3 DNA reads TGTGCCAGCAGCTTAGACAGCTCTGGAAACACCATATATTTT.

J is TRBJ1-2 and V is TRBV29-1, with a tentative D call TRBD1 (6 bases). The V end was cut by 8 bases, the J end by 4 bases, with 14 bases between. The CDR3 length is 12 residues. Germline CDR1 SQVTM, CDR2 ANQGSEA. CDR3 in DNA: TGCAGCATCCGTGGACAGCTCTATGGCTACACCTTC. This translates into CSIRGQLYGYTF.

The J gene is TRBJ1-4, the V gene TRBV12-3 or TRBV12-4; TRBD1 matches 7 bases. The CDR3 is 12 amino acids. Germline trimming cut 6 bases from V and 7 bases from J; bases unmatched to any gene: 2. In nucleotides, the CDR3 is TGTGCCAGCAGCACAGGGGTTGAAAAACTGTTTTTT. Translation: CASSTGVEKLFF.

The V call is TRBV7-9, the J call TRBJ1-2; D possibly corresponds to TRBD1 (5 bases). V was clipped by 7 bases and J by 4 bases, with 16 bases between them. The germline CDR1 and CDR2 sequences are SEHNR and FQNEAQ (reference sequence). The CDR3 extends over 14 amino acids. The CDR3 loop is CASTPGGESYGYTF. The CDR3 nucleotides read TGTGCCAGCACCCCCGGGGGGGAAAGCTATGGCTACACCTTC.

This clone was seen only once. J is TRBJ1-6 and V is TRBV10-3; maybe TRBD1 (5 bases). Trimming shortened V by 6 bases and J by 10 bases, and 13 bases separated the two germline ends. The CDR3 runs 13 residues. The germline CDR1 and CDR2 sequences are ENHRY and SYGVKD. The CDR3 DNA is TGTGCCATCAGCCCGTCGGGGGACTCACCCCTCCACTTT. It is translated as CAISPSGDSPLHF.

The CDR3 DNA follows: TGTGCCAGTAGTCGTAATATAGGGGGCAGGAGAACACACGGTGAGCAGTATTTT. It yields the protein CASSRNIGGRRTHGEQYF. The V and J genes are TRBV19 and TRBJ2-3; TRBD1 matches at 7 bases. The germline V gene has CDR1 LNHDA and CDR2 SQIVND (reference sequence). V was pared by 5 bases and J by 11 bases, with 25 bases of the junction left unmatched. The CDR3 is made up of 18 amino acids.

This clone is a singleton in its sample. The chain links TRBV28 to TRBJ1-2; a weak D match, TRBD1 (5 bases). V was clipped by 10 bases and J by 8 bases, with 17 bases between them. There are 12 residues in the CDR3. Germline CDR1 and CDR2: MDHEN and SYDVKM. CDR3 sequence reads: CATQRGARGYTF. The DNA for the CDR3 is TGTGCCACCCAAAGGGGTGCTAGGGGCTACACCTTC.